This TCR beta chain was found in a study of graft-versus-host responses after intestinal transplantation. For the study at large: Each recipient received a multivisceral, liver-intestinal, or isolated intestinal graft.

The CDR3 is 12 residues long. Germline CDR1 is SGHVS and CDR2 is FQNEAQ. Turning to this clone: The target antigen is unknown.

The protocol was immunoSEQ multiplex PCR, while the TCRdb copy is restricted to in-frame clones and leaves out a portion. The sample includes about 110,000 clones, around 93% of them seen just once. This TCR was recovered from a human donor who received an intestinal transplant. The input for sequencing was unstimulated CD8+ T cells sorted from spleen or lymph node cells, taken before intestinal transplant. The chain recombines TRBV7-8 with TRBJ2-2; the D gene is possibly TRBD2 (5 bases). The CDR3 DNA sequence: TGTGCTGTCGCGGGGAACACCGGGGAGCTGTTTTTT. Encoded protein: CAVAGNTGELFF.